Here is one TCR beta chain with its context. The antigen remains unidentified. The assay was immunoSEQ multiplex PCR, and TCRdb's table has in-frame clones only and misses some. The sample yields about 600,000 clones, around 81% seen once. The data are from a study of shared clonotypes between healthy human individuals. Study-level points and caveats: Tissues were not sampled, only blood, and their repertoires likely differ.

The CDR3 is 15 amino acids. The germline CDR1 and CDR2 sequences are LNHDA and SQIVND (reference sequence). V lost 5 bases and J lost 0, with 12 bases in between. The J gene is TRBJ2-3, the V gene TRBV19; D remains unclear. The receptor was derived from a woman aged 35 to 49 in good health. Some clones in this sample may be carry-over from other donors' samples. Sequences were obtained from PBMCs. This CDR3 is CASSSDVSSTDTQYF. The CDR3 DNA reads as TGTGCCAGTAGTTCGGACGTATCTAGCACAGATACGCAGTATTTT.